The source of this T cell receptor beta chain is a study of cytomegalovirus exposure and HLA in healthy donors. In the study overall: Researchers previously reported finding fewer than 140 million unique TCR beta sequences from roughly 200 million T cells. Study results and caveats: It was likely that a cluster of highly shared sequence variants was a sequencing artifact. TCR beta sequences numbering around 15,000 were associated with HLA alleles at 0.05 false discovery rate in a later analysis.

This clone was seen only a few times. The antigen is unknown. Primers: 60 Vbeta forward and 13 Jbeta reverse. Measured with immunoSEQ multiplex PCR; TCRdb has only the in-frame clones, and not every one. The table shows 140,000 to 150,000 clones, with 70% to 80% occurring only once. CDR1 SGDLS and CDR2 YYNGEE come from the germline V gene. The CDR3 is 13 residues long. V lost 4 bases and J lost 6; bases outside the gene matches: 3. This receptor was taken from a young woman in good health and CMV-seropositive. The chain carries TRBV9 and TRBJ1-1; TRBD1 aligns across 10 bases. The sequenced material came from PBMCs. In nucleotides, the CDR3 is TGTGCCAGCAGCCCCGGGACAGGGGCTGAAGCTTTCTTT. Its translation: CASSPGTGAEAFF.